The rows below give T cell receptor beta chains drawn from one sample of a study of cytomegalovirus exposure and HLA in healthy donors. Using immunoSEQ multiplex PCR, the repertoire was profiled, and TCRdb retains in-frame clones only, with some absent. Altogether around 130,000 clones are present, about 8.5% being singletons, with the ten largest covering approximately 5%. Sequences were obtained from PBMCs. The source is a man aged 40-50 years in good health and CMV-seronegative. Both conserved end residues are part of each CDR3. Fields, in order: D gene, J gene, clone size, V gene, CDR3 protein, CDR3 DNA. D genes are given only for firm matches. Expanded clones are given a class, and other clones once, few, many or no size at all.

- | TRBJ1-2 | - | TRBV19 | CASSINSNYGYTF | TGTGCCAGTAGTATTAACAGCAACTATGGCTACACCTTC
TRBD2 | TRBJ2-7 | - | TRBV27 | CASRGTTSRYEQYF | TGTGCCAGCAGGGGGACTACTTCCCGCTACGAGCAGTACTTC
TRBD2 | TRBJ2-2 | - | TRBV2 | CASSTSGGAYAGELFF | TGTGCCAGCTCGACTAGCGGGGGGGCCTACGCCGGGGAGCTGTTTTTT
- | TRBJ1-2 | few | TRBV7-9 | CASSSLNYGYTF | TGTGCCAGCAGCTCCCTCAACTATGGCTACACCTTC
TRBD1 | TRBJ1-2 | - | TRBV6-1 | CATGEGYPTGYGYTF | TGTGCGACAGGGGAGGGCTACCCCACGGGCTATGGCTACACCTTC
- | TRBJ2-1 | - | TRBV4-2 | CASSQVYEDSEQFF | TGTGCCAGCAGCCAAGTATACGAGGACAGCGAGCAGTTCTTC
TRBD1 | TRBJ1-1 | - | TRBV5-1 | CASSLYRGGNTEAFF | TGCGCCAGCAGCTTATACAGGGGAGGGAACACTGAAGCTTTCTTT
TRBD1 | TRBJ2-1 | - | TRBV9 | CASSPGQGTGSNEQFF | TGTGCCAGCAGCCCAGGACAGGGAACGGGCTCCAATGAGCAGTTCTTC
- | TRBJ2-1 | few | TRBV5-6 | CASSLLQGSYNEQFF | TGTGCCAGCAGCTTACTACAGGGCTCCTACAATGAGCAGTTCTTC
TRBD2 | TRBJ2-1 | few | TRBV11-3 | CASSPRSGLAGDNEQFF | TGTGCCAGCAGCCCTCGGTCGGGACTAGCGGGGGATAATGAGCAGTTCTTC
- | TRBJ1-6 | once | TRBV4-1 | CASSREASYSPLHF | TGCGCCAGCAGCCGAGAAGCTTCCTATTCACCCCTCCACTTT
TRBD2 | TRBJ2-1 | - | TRBV6-4 | CASSDSTSSEINEQFF | TGTGCCAGCAGTGACTCGACTAGCTCCGAGATAAATGAGCAGTTCTTC
- | TRBJ2-7 | - | TRBV15 | CATSRSTGPYEQYF | TGTGCCACCAGCAGATCCACAGGACCCTACGAGCAGTACTTC
- | TRBJ2-7 | few | TRBV6-1 | CASNYREYEQYF | TGTGCCAGCAACTATAGGGAGTACGAGCAGTACTTC
TRBD1 | TRBJ1-1 | few | TRBV5-8 | CASRDRGRGNTEAFF | TGTGCCAGCAGGGACAGGGGGAGGGGGAACACTGAAGCTTTCTTT
TRBD1 | TRBJ2-7 | few | TRBV30 | CAWSVGTGTYEQYF | TGTGCCTGGAGTGTTGGGACAGGGACCTACGAGCAGTACTTC
- | TRBJ1-2 | - | TRBV10-2 | CASIDKDSIGYTF | TGCGCCAGCATCGACAAGGACAGCATCGGCTACACCTTC
- | TRBJ1-1 | - | TRBV7-8 | CASSLERGVPEAFF | TGTGCCAGCAGCTTAGAACGGGGAGTCCCTGAAGCTTTCTTT
TRBD1 | TRBJ2-3 | few | TRBV11-2 | CASSLGDRELTDTQYF | TGTGCCAGCAGCTTAGGGGACAGGGAATTGACAGATACGCAGTATTTT
TRBD1 | TRBJ2-1 | - | TRBV29-1 | CSVEGDSGGQFF | TGCAGCGTTGAAGGGGATTCAGGGGGGCAGTTCTTC
TRBD2 | TRBJ2-1 | few | TRBV19 | CASSPTGSGYNEQFF | TGTGCCAGTAGTCCCACAGGTAGCGGGTACAATGAGCAGTTCTTC
- | TRBJ2-6 | - | TRBV6-1 | CANTDPGANVLTF | TGTGCCAACACAGACCCTGGGGCCAACGTCCTGACTTTC
TRBD1 | TRBJ1-4 | - | TRBV2 | CASSEGQGAGEKLFF | TGTGCCAGCAGTGAGGGACAGGGGGCGGGAGAAAAACTGTTTTTT
- | TRBJ2-7 | - | TRBV5-4 | CASSLEYKTGLSSYEQYF | TGTGCCAGCAGCTTGGAATATAAAACGGGGTTAAGCTCCTACGAGCAGTACTTC
- | TRBJ2-6 | few | TRBV18 | CASSPNPGQANVLTF | TGTGCCAGCTCGCCCAACCCGGGACAGGCCAACGTCCTGACTTTC
TRBD1 | TRBJ2-1 | - | TRBV5-4 | CASSPPGQGNEQFF | TGTGCCAGCAGCCCGCCGGGACAGGGAAATGAGCAGTTCTTC
- | TRBJ2-6 | - | TRBV4-3 | CASSQESSGLPGANVLTF | TGCGCCAGCAGCCAAGAGTCATCAGGGCTTCCTGGGGCCAACGTCCTGACTTTC
TRBD2 | TRBJ2-7 | few | TRBV7-9 | CASSDTSGGPYEQYF | TGTGCCAGCAGCGATACTAGCGGGGGTCCCTACGAGCAGTACTTC
- | TRBJ1-1 | - | TRBV7-2 | CASSLGTTMNTEAFF | TGTGCCAGCAGCTTGGGGACAACGATGAACACTGAAGCTTTCTTT
- | TRBJ1-3 | - | TRBV27 | CASSFGASGNTIYF | TGTGCCAGCAGTTTCGGTGCCTCTGGAAACACCATATATTTT
TRBD2 | TRBJ2-1 | few | TRBV7-6 | CASSSWGGGDNEQFF | TGTGCCAGCAGCTCCTGGGGCGGGGGGGACAATGAGCAGTTCTTC
- | TRBJ1-2 | - | TRBV2 | CASSNGANYGYTF | TGTGCCAGCAGTAACGGTGCTAACTATGGCTACACCTTC
- | TRBJ2-4 | - | TRBV9 | CASSVAPGMAKNIQYF | TGTGCCAGCAGCGTAGCTCCAGGGATGGCCAAAAACATTCAGTACTTC
TRBD2 | TRBJ2-4 | few | TRBV30 | CAWRPPGGGKNIQYF | TGTGCCTGGAGACCGCCTGGCGGGGGCAAAAACATTCAGTACTTC
- | TRBJ1-2 | - | TRBV18 | CASSPLGQPSSGYTF | TGTGCCAGCTCACCCCTCGGACAGCCGAGCTCGGGCTACACCTTC
- | TRBJ2-7 | - | TRBV30 | CAWSYSYEQYF | TGTGCCTGGAGTTACAGCTACGAGCAGTACTTC